This T cell receptor beta chain came from a study of shared clonotypes between healthy human individuals. Germline CDR1 reads MNHEY; CDR2 reads SMNVEV (reference sequence). Trimming shortened V by 3 bases and J by 4 bases, and 15 bases separated the two germline ends. The length of the CDR3 is 15 residues. CD4+ cell separation produced CD45RA+ naive and CD45RA-negative memory subsets. Study-level results: Generation probabilities of non-shared clonotypes were lower (relative to those shared by all four donors).

Details on this clone: Its specificity is unknown.

Measured with immunoSEQ multiplex PCR; TCRdb has only the in-frame clones, and not every one. The sample includes some 2,100,000 clones, approximately 94% of them seen just once. This chain connects TRBV27 to TRBJ1-2, with D tentatively TRBD1 (5 bases). The sequence was obtained from a man in his late teens or twenties in good health. Sequenced sample: naive CD4+ T cells sorted from blood. Subset denoted: CD45RA+ positively selected. CDR3 in amino acids: CASSFKGVGVYGYTF. The CDR3 DNA reads TGTGCCAGCAGTTTTAAAGGGGTGGGGGTCTATGGCTACACCTTC.